Detailed here is one T cell receptor (beta chain). The target of this receptor is not known. Within one base of it there is no much larger clone, and no base qualities were kept. The junction shows trimming of 6 bases on V and 6 bases on J, and the gene matches do not reach 7 bases of it. The germline V gene yields SQVTM for CDR1 and ANQGSEA for CDR2. The CDR3 covers 13 residues, taking in both the cysteine and the phenylalanine. The sequence is cut down to CDR3 DNA, 39 bases in frame from base 1. This specimen's treatment or condition label, per the study, means: high-dose cyclophosphamide on days +3 and +4 as single-agent GVHD prophylaxis. PTCy patients received busulfan and fludarabine conditioning, a related or unrelated marrow graft, and cyclophosphamide on days +3 and +4. PTCy-treated patients came from a prospective multi-institutional clinical trial. Peripheral blood and bone marrow mononuclear cells were isolated by Ficoll-Hypaque density centrifugation and cryopreserved.

TRB sequencing used genomic DNA with the immunoSEQ assay at survey resolution or the hsTCRB kit. Turning to the authors' computational methods: The immunoSEQ software was used for initial read processing, and the LymphoSeq R package was used for repertoire analyses. Clonality was computed as 1 minus normalized Shannon entropy, and a Gini coefficient was also calculated for each TRB dataset. To infer phenotypes in unsorted samples, TRB sequences from sorted subsets of the recipient or donor were mapped onto the unsorted samples of the same recipient. TCRdb's version of the immuneACCESS table is confined to in-frame rearrangements and falls short of the full clone set. An unresolved V gene accounts for under half of the shortfall where checked; the remainder is of unknown origin. The D gene and trimming were derived from the DNA, and the V and J assignments and clone size from that table. The sample profile shows about 43,000 clones; less than 95% of them were found once. The top ten constitute 2% to 2.5% of the sample.

These data are taken from a study of T cells after posttransplantation cyclophosphamide listed by TCRdb under 2016. Study-wide context: Using TRB sequencing, the study followed how the T cell repertoire reconstituted after myeloablative bone marrow transplantation in which posttransplantation cyclophosphamide served as GVHD prophylaxis. Samples from about 33 PTCy-treated patients and over 15 related bone marrow donors of those patients were subjected to antigen receptor sequencing. Blood from every one of the 30 or so PTCy patients who had 1-year posttransplant specimens underwent TRB sequencing. In 3 patients, up to about 3 additional blood samples taken between 2 and 5.2 years after transplant also underwent TRB sequencing, as did pretransplant blood from several patients. Because TRA and TRB clonality correlated tightly in 8 to 10 samples, the subsequent TCR analyses were limited to TRB only. Public TRB sequences were compared against a database of over 3,000 sequences linked to responses to pathogens, tumor antigens, self-antigens and alloantigens. What the study reported, not specific to this receptor: The TRB repertoires of T cells infiltrating skin or the GI tract showed only limited overlap with the TRB repertoires found in blood. Across more than 40 patients, TRB clonality was highly associated with recipient CMV seropositivity and CMV reactivation, and diversity in PTCy patients was similar to diversity in CNI/methotrexate controls. At 1-2 months, donor-recipient similarity was low but rose over the first year, and the later blood repertoires were often dominated by donor CD8+ memory clones.

This clonotype originated in a male patient between 55 and 70 years old who received an allogeneic stem cell transplant from a related donor and was CMV-positive. Because of the transplant, the T cells may be the graft donor's rather than the patient's own. This specimen was PBMCs, taken around 60 days after allogeneic stem cell transplant with posttransplant cyclophosphamide. Recombination connected TRBV29-1 to TRBJ1-5; 8 central nucleotides agree with TRBD1. The nucleotides read TGCAGCGTGGTGACAGGGGACGGTCAGCCCCAGCATTTT. It translates as CSVVTGDGQPQHF.